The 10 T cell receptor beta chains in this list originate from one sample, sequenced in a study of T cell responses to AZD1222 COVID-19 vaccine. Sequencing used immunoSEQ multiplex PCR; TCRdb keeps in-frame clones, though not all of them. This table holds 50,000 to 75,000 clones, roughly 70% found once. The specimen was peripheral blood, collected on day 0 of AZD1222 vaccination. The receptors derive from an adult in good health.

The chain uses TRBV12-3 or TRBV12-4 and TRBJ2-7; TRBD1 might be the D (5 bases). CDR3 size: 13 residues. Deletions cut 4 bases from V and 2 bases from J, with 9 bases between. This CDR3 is CASSSTETYEQYF. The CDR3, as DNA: TGTGCCAGCAGTTCGACAGAAACCTACGAGCAGTACTTC.

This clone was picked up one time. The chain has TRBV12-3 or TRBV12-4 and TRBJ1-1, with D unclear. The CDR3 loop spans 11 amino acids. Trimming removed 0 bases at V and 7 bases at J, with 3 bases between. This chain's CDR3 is CASSLAVEAFF. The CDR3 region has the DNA TGTGCCAGCAGTTTAGCGGTTGAAGCTTTCTTT.

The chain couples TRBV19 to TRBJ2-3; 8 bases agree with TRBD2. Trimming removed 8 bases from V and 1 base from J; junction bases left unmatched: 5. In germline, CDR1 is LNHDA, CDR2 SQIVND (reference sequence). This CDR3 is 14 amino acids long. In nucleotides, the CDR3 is TGTGCCAGTTCCTCTAGCGGGCGCACAGATACGCAGTATTTT. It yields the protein CASSSSGRTDTQYF.

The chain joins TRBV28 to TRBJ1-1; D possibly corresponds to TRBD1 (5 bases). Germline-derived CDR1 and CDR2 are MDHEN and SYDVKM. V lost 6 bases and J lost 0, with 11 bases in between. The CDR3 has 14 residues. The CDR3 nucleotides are TGTGCCAGCAGCCGACAGCCTTTGAACACTGAAGCTTTCTTT. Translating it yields CASSRQPLNTEAFF.

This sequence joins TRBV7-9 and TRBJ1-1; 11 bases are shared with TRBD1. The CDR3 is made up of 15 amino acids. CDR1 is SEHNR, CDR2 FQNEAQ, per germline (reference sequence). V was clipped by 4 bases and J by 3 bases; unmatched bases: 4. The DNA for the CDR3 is TGTGCCAGCAGCTGGGACAGGGGGTCGGACACTGAAGCTTTCTTT. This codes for CASSWDRGSDTEAFF. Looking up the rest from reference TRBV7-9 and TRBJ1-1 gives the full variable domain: DTGVSQNPRHKITKRGQNVTFRCDPISEHNRLYWYRQTLGQGPEFLTYFQNEAQLEKSRLLSDRFSAERPKGSFSTLEIQRTEQGDSAMYLCASSWDRGSDTEAFFGQGTRLTVV.

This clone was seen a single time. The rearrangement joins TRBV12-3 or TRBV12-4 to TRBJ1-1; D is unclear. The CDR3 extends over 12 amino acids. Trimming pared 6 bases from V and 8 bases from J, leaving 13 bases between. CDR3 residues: CASSTLEKEAFF. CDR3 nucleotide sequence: TGTGCCAGCAGCACCCTAGAAAAGGAAGCTTTCTTT.

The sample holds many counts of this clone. Here the CDR3 reads CASSFGGQDFYGYTF. The CDR3 nucleotides read TGTGCCAGCAGTTTCGGGGGACAGGATTTCTATGGCTACACCTTC. J is TRBJ1-2 and V is TRBV27; 8 bases align to TRBD1. Trimming removed 3 bases from V and 4 bases from J; junction bases left unmatched: 7. Germline-derived CDR1 and CDR2 are MNHEY and SMNVEV (reference sequence). CDR3 length equals 15 residues.

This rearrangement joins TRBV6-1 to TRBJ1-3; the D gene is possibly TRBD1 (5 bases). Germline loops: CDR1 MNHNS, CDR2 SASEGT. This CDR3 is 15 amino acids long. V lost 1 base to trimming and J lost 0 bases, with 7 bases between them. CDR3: CASSEVGVSGNTIYF. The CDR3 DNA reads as TGTGCCAGCAGTGAAGTGGGGGTCTCTGGAAACACCATATATTTT.

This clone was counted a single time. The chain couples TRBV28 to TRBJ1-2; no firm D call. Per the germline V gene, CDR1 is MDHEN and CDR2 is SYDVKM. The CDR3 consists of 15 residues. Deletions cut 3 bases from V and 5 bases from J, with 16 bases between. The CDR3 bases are TGTGCCAGCAGTTTGTCGGACGGGAGAGCGTATGGCTACACCTTC. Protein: CASSLSDGRAYGYTF.

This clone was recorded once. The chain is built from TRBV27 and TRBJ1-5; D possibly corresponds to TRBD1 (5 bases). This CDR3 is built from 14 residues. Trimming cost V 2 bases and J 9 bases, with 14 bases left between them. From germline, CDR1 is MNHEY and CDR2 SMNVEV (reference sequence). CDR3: CASSLQQDLGPQHF. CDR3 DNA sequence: TGTGCCAGCAGTTTACAACAGGACCTTGGGCCCCAGCATTTT.